The entry below gives a single T cell receptor (beta chain) sequence along with its context. These data come from a study of blood T cell repertoires in COVID-19. The overall study: T cells, B-cell-depleted T cells, or PBMCs provided the cDNA or gDNA that served as material.

Across about two dozen US areas, participants ranged in age from roughly 18 to 95 years. It was within 2 weeks before study entry that exposed participants met a COVID-19 case. Germline assignment: CDR1 SNHLY and CDR2 FYNNEI. V shed 6 bases and J 0 bases; nucleotides not matched to a gene: 1. The length of the CDR3 is 16 residues. Here immunoSEQ multiplex PCR was the method, and the copy in TCRdb shows in-frame clones only, minus some. Of about 430,000 clones listed, 70% to 90% are singletons. The sample consisted of PBMCs or T cells enriched from blood (not recorded which). The rearrangement uses TRBV2 and TRBJ2-4, with 14 positions matching TRBD2. The clonotype was recovered from a woman younger than 30 who had been exposed to COVID-19. The CDR3 DNA reads as TGTGCCAGCAGGGGACTAGCGGGGGAAGCCAAAAACATTCAGTACTTC. Its translation is CASRGLAGEAKNIQYF.